This note documents a single T cell receptor (beta chain) sequence. Authors' processing steps: Estimated nucleated cell counts came from reference gene primer amplification. Sequencing used immunoSEQ multiplex PCR; TCRdb keeps in-frame clones, though not all of them. Clonal size and the V and J genes are those of that table, whereas D and trimming came from the DNA. The sample holds fewer than 25,000 clones, roughly 87% seen once. The sample belongs to a study of blood T cell repertoires in COVID-19. About the study: The samples span acute and convalescent COVID-19 from the United States, Italy and Spain. Sources were T cells, B-cell-depleted T cells, or PBMCs; the material itself was cDNA or gDNA.

Unmatched junction bases numbered 7, after V lost 0 bases and J lost 4 bases. This CDR3 spans 15 amino acids. From germline, CDR1 is SGHRS and CDR2 YFSETQ. The receptor was isolated from a human donor in a cohort sampled during active COVID-19. Sequenced sample: peripheral blood. The V gene is TRBV5-1, the J gene TRBJ2-7, with TRBD1 matching 7 bases. The CDR3 here is CASSLEGEQGYEQYF. CDR3 coding DNA: TGCGCCAGCAGCTTGGAAGGAGAACAGGGGTACGAGCAGTACTTC. Drawing the rest from reference TRBV5-1 and TRBJ2-7, the complete variable domain is KAGVTQTPRYLIKTRGQQVTLSCSPISGHRSVSWYQQTPGQGLQFLFEYFSETQRNKGNFPGRFSGRQFSNSRSEMNVSTLELGDSALYLCASSLEGEQGYEQYFGPGTRLTVT.